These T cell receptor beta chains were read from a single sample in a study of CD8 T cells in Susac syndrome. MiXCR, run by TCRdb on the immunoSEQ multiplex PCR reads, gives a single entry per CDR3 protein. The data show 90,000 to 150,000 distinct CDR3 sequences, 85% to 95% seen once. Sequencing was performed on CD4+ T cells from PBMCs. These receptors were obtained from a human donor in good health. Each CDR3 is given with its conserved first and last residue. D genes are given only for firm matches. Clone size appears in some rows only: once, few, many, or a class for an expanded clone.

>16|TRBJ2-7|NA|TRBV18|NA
CASSPKGTSLSYEQYF
TGTGCCAGCTCACCAAAAGGGACCTCCCTCTCCTACGAGCAGTACTTC
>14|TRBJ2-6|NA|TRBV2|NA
CASRSGAGANVLTF
TGTGCCAGCAGATCAGGGGCCGGGGCCAACGTCCTGACTTTC
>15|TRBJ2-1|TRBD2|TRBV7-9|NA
CASSFGTSGRYEQFF
TGTGCCAGCAGCTTCGGGACTAGCGGGAGATATGAGCAGTTCTTC
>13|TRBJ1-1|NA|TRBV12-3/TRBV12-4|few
CASSRQTNTEAFF
TGTGCCAGCAGTCGACAGACGAACACTGAAGCTTTCTTT
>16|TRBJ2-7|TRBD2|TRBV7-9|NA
CASSPHSGRAFYEQYF
TGTGCCAGCAGCCCGCATAGCGGGAGGGCCTTCTACGAGCAGTACTTC
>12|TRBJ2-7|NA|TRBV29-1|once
CSARVPVPYEYF
TGCAGCGCACGCGTTCCAGTCCCGTACGAGTACTTC
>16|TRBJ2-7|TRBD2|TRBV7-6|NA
CASSLSETSGKYEQYF
TGTGCCAGCAGCTTATCCGAAACTAGCGGGAAGTACGAGCAGTACTTC
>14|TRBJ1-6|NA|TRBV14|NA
CASSQVFGNSPLHF
TGTGCCAGCAGCCAAGTTTTTGGCAATTCACCCCTCCACTTT
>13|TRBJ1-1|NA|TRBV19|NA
CATGQTLNTEAFF
TGTGCCACTGGACAGACCTTGAACACTGAAGCTTTCTTT
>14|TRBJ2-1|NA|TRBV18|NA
CASSPGSMGNEQFF
TGTGCCAGCTCACCGGGCTCGATGGGCAATGAGCAGTTCTTC
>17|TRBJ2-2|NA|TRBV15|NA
CATSRDHERGDTGELFF
TGTGCCACCAGCAGAGATCACGAAAGGGGTGACACCGGGGAGCTGTTTTTT
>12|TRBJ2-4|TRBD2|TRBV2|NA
CASRENLAVQYF
TGTGCCAGCAGAGAGAATCTAGCGGTTCAGTACTTC
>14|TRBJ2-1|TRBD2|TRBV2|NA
CASRGTSGWNEQFF
TGTGCCAGTAGGGGAACTAGCGGGTGGAATGAGCAGTTCTTC
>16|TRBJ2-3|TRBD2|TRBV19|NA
CASSGLAGDRTDTQYF
TGTGCCAGTAGCGGACTAGCGGGAGATCGGACAGATACGCAGTATTTT
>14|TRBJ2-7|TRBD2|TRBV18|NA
CASSPQREAYEQYF
TGTGCCAGCTCACCACAGCGGGAGGCCTACGAGCAGTACTTC
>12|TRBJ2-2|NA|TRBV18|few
CASSLYTGELFF
TGTGCCAGCTCACTTTACACCGGGGAGCTGTTTTTT
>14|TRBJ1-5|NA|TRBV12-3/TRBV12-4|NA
CASSSLYSNQPQHF
TGTGCCAGCAGTAGTCTCTATAGCAATCAGCCCCAGCATTTT